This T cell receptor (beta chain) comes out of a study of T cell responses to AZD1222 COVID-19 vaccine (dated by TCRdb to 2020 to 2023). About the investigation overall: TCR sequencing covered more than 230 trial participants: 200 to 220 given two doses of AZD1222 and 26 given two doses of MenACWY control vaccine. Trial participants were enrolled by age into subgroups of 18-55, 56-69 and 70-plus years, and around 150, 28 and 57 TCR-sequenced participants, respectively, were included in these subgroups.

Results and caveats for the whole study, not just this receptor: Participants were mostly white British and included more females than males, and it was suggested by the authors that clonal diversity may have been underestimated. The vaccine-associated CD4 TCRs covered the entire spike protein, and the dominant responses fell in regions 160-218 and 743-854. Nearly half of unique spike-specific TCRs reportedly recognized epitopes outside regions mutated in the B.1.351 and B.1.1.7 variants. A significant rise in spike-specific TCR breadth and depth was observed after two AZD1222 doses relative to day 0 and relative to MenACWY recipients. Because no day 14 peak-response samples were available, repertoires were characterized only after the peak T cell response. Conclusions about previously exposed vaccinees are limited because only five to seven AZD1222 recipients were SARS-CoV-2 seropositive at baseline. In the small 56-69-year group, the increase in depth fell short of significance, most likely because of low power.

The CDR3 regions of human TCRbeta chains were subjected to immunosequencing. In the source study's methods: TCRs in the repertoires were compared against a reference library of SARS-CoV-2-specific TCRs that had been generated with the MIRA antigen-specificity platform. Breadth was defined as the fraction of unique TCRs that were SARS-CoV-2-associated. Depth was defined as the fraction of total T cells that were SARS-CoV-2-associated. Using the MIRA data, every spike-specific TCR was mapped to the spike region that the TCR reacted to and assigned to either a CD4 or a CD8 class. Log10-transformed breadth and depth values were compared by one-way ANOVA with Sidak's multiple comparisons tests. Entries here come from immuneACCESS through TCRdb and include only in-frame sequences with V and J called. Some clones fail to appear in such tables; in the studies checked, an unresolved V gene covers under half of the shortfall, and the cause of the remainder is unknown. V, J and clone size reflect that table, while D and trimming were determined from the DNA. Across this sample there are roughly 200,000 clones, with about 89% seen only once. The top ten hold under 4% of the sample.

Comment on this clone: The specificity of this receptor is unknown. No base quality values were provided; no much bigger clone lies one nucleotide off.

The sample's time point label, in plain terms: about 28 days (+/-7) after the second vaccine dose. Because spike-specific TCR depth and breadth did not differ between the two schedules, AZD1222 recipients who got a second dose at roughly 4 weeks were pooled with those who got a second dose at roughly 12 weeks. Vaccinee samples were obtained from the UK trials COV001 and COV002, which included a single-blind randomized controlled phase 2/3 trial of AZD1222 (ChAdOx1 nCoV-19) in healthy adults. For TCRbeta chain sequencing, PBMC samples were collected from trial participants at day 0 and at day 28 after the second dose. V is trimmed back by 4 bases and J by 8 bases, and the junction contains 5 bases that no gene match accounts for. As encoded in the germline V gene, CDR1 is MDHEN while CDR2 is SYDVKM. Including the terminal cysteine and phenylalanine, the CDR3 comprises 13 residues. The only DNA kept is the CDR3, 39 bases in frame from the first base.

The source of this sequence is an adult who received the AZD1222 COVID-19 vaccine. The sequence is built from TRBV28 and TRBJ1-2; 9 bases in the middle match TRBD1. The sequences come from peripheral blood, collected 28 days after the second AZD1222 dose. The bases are TGTGCCAGCAGTTGGGGGGACAGGGACGGCTACACCTTC. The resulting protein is CASSWGDRDGYTF.